The source of this T cell receptor (beta chain) is a study of cytomegalovirus exposure and HLA in healthy donors. Turning to the study itself: Genetic ancestry analysis placed around four fifths of the 350 to 500 donors that were genotyped in the Caucasian-associated cluster.

The primer mix had 60 Vbeta and 13 Jbeta primers. Original analysis: Per a later analysis, the number of unique TCR beta chains was roughly 87 million, of which roughly 9.9 million were shared. Sequencing was performed with immunoSEQ multiplex PCR; in TCRdb, only in-frame clones are kept and a portion is missing. V and J calls and clone size are those listed in that table; D and trimming were worked out from the DNA. This table has roughly 100,000 clones, 9.5% to 13% appearing once. In this sample, this clone turned up many times. Its antigen is unknown. Study results and caveats: Later analysis suggested links between common viral pathogens and several top significant clusters. The study put roughly 160 TCR beta chains on its list as cytomegalovirus-associated.

The germline gives CDR1 SGHTS, CDR2 YDEGEE. The CDR3 runs to 14 residues. Trimming shortened V by 2 bases and J by 8 bases, and 13 bases separated the two germline ends. This sequence joins TRBV5-8 and TRBJ1-4; D may be TRBD1 (6 bases). This clonotype originated in a man aged 40-49 years in good health and CMV-seropositive. The source material was PBMCs. CDR3 loop: CASSFPGVEEKLFF. The CDR3 DNA sequence: TGTGCCAGCAGCTTCCCAGGGGTTGAAGAAAAACTGTTTTTT.